The clone carrying this T cell receptor (beta chain) has just one count. Its specificity is not known. The source of the sample is a study of cytomegalovirus exposure and HLA in healthy donors. General observations from the study: Later findings reportedly placed an Asian-associated ancestry cluster below the roughly 730-donor mean for N-insertions.

The PCR was carried out with 60 Vbeta primers and 13 Jbeta primers. Original processing notes: About 11 million of some 80 million unique TCR beta chains were shared, per a later count. Assay: immunoSEQ multiplex PCR; the TCRdb copy retains only in-frame clones and omits some. V and J calls and clone size are those listed in that table; D and trimming were worked out from the DNA. The sample has some 130,000 clones, 79% seen once. From germline, CDR1 is LNHDA and CDR2 SQIVND (reference sequence). Trimming left V 4 bases short and J 8 bases short, with 14 bases between. This CDR3 contains 13 residues. This sequence originates from a man in his forties in good health and CMV-seropositive. Sample: PBMCs. The gene calls are TRBV19 and TRBJ1-1, with D possibly TRBD1 on 5 matching bases. CDR3 bases: TGTGCCAGTAGTACCCGCGGCGGGGGAGAAGCTTTCTTT. Amino acids: CASSTRGGGEAFF.